The clone carrying this T cell receptor (beta chain) was picked up many times. The data stem from a study of T-cell reconstitution after alpha-beta-depleted transplantation in children. Unique molecular identifiers were used in preparing the TCRbeta library. One entry per CDR3 protein, called by TCRdb with MiXCR from the PCR reads. The top ten hold 4% to 5% of the sample, which has about 610,000 distinct CDR3 sequences, roughly a tenth seen once. The germline V gene encodes CDR1 SQVTM and CDR2 ANQGSEA. The CDR3 totals 13 residues. V was shortened by 4 bases and J by 3 bases, with 13 bases between the two germline ends.

This TCR came from a human donor who donated a stem cell graft to a child with acute myeloid leukemia. This chain links TRBV29-1 with TRBJ2-7; D tentatively fits TRBD1 or TRBD2 (5 bases each). The sample was PBMCs from the stem cell graft donor, taken from the stem cell graft. The CDR3, as DNA: TGCAGCGTTGGAGGGGATACCCTCTACGAGCAGTACTTC. Protein: CSVGGDTLYEQYF.